This T cell receptor beta chain is drawn from a study of CD8 T cells in ankylosing spondylitis. Overall study findings and caveats: About 8 highly homologous variants made up a TCR beta motif, and this motif appeared characteristic of ankylosing spondylitis blood.

TCRdb used MiXCR to reprocess the 5' RACE reads, holding one entry per CDR3 protein. This sample has under 850,000 distinct CDR3 sequences, with over 15% found just once. As regards this clonotype: Its specificity is unknown.

The sequence was collected from a male donor with ankylosing spondylitis. Sequenced sample: blood, either unsorted or a sorted T cell fraction (not recorded which).

In nucleotides, the CDR3 is TGCAGTGCCACCTGGGGGGCGGGAAAGGCGGAGACCCAGTACTTC. Translated, it gives CSATWGAGKAETQYF. The chain uses TRBV20-1 and TRBJ2-5; D might be TRBD1 or TRBD2, each matching 6 bases. Germline-derived CDR1 and CDR2 are DFQATT and SNEGSKA (reference sequence). The V and J ends lost 6 bases and 5 bases respectively, with 22 bases between them. The CDR3 has 15 amino acids.